This section outlines one TCR beta chain sequence together with its context. Its target is unknown. Per the germline V gene, CDR1 is SNHLY and CDR2 is FYNNEI. The CDR3 has 14 residues. V shed 8 bases and J shed 1 base, with 12 bases lying between them. The PCR employed 60 Vbeta primers together with 13 Jbeta primers. Source study methods: In a later analysis, of some 80 million unique beta chains, about 10 million appeared in at least two donors. Profiled with immunoSEQ multiplex PCR; TCRdb holds only in-frame clones, not every one. The V and J calls and clone size are taken from that table; D and trimming were inferred from the DNA. The data show about 210,000 clones, 75% to 85% seen once. This sample is part of a study of cytomegalovirus exposure and HLA in healthy donors. Study observations and caveats: Owing to their indistinguishability, certain V segments, notably TRBV6-2 and TRBV6-3, were excluded.

The receptor was isolated from a male donor in good health and CMV-seropositive. Sequencing input: PBMCs. The J gene is TRBJ1-5, the V gene TRBV2, with D possibly TRBD1 on 6 matching bases. CDR3 nucleotide sequence: TGTGCCAGCGGTCAGGGGAAAAGCAATCAGCCCCAGCATTTT. Amino acids: CASGQGKSNQPQHF.